Each of the 29 T cell receptor beta chains below was sequenced from the same sample in a study of T cell clones after liver transplantation. Clones were sequenced by immunoSEQ multiplex PCR, and TCRdb holds only the in-frame ones, with some missing. The sample shows around 60,000 clones, 70% to 80% of them seen only once. The source was CD4+ T cells from blood, collected before liver transplant. These receptors came from a human donor who received a liver transplant.

The gene calls are TRBV5-5 and TRBJ2-1; 10 bases fit TRBD2. V dropped 3 bases and J dropped 4; count of bases not matched to a gene: 4. Germline V gives CDR1 SGHKS, CDR2 YYEKEE (reference sequence). This CDR3 region has 15 residues. CDR3 in DNA: TGTGCCAGCAGCTCGGGACTAGCGAGTTACAATGAGCAGTTCTTC. It encodes CASSSGLASYNEQFF.

This clone was detected only a few times. The rearrangement links TRBV5-1 to TRBJ2-7; D might be TRBD1 (5 bases). The CDR3 has 17 amino acids. V gave up 0 bases and J gave up 5 bases, with 21 bases separating them. Per germline, CDR1 SGHRS and CDR2 YFSETQ. The CDR3 here is CASSLVFGGQGFDEQYF. The CDR3 DNA reads TGCGCCAGCAGCTTGGTGTTCGGTGGCCAGGGTTTCGACGAGCAGTACTTC.

This clone was seen once. The CDR3 bases are TGTGCCAGCAGTTACAGGGACAGGGGAGAGACCCAGTACTTC. It translates to CASSYRDRGETQYF. The rearrangement uses TRBV2 and TRBJ2-5, with 10 bases matching TRBD1. The V gene's germline CDR1 is SNHLY and CDR2 FYNNEI. This CDR3 is 14 amino acids long. Trimming took 5 bases from V and 4 from J; bases not matched to a gene: 4.

V is TRBV7-9 and J is TRBJ1-1; TRBD1 matches at 10 bases. The junction had 2 bases not matched to a gene; V was cut back by 3 bases and J by 4 bases. CDR3 length equals 14 residues. Looked up from germline, CDR1 is SEHNR and CDR2 is FQNEAQ (reference sequence). The CDR3 bases are TGTGCCAGCAGCTTCGGGACAGGGGTCACTGAAGCTTTCTTT. Translation gives CASSFGTGVTEAFF.

This rearrangement joins TRBV10-3 to TRBJ1-5; D unclear. This CDR3 contains 16 residues. Germline V gene data show CDR1 as ENHRY and CDR2 as SYGVKD. The V gene lost 0 bases and the J gene lost 4 bases, with 13 bases spanning the gap. The CDR3 sequence is CAISESRAGINQPQHF. CDR3 DNA: TGTGCCATCAGTGAGTCGAGGGCAGGAATTAATCAGCCCCAGCATTTT.

This chain uses TRBV29-1 with TRBJ2-3; tentative D call: TRBD2 (6 bases). V gave up 8 bases and J gave up 0 bases, with 9 bases separating them. The CDR3 totals 12 residues. Per germline, CDR1 SQVTM and CDR2 ANQGSEA. The CDR3 nucleotides read TGCAGCACCCGGGAGAGCACAGATACGCAGTATTTT. Amino acid sequence: CSTRESTDTQYF.

The chain couples TRBV5-5 to TRBJ2-7, with a possible D match to TRBD1 (5 bases). CDR3 length: 15 residues. Trimming pared 0 bases from V and 3 bases from J, leaving 13 bases between. CDR1 SGHKS and CDR2 YYEKEE come from the germline V gene (reference sequence). This CDR3 is CASSLAQDRDYEQYF. The CDR3 region has the DNA TGTGCCAGCAGCTTGGCCCAAGACAGAGACTACGAGCAGTACTTC.

This clone was seen a single time. V usage is TRBV30 and J usage is TRBJ1-3, with D possibly TRBD1 on 6 matching bases. In germline, CDR1 is GTSNPN, CDR2 SVGIG (reference sequence). Trimming cost V 0 bases and J 0 bases, with 9 bases left between them. The CDR3 has 15 residues. DNA for the CDR3: TGTGCCTGGAGTGTACAAGGGGGCTCTGGAAACACCATATATTTT. Translation: CAWSVQGGSGNTIYF.

This rearrangement joins TRBV11-2 to TRBJ2-6; tentative D call: TRBD1 (6 bases). Trimming stripped 6 bases from V and 1 base from J, with 13 bases between. From germline, CDR1 is SGHAT and CDR2 FQNNGV. CDR3 length: 16 residues. The CDR3 loop is CASRDRETSGANVLTF. The CDR3 DNA reads as TGTGCCAGCAGGGACAGAGAAACATCTGGGGCCAACGTCCTGACTTTC.

This clone was detected only once. This sequence joins TRBV10-2 and TRBJ2-1; D may be TRBD2 (5 bases). V was trimmed by 3 bases and J by 4 bases, leaving 16 bases between them. The germline gives CDR1 WSHSY, CDR2 SAAADI. This CDR3 is built from 16 residues. CDR3 DNA sequence: TGCGCCAGCAGTGATCTAGCTAGTTACCCTTACAATGAGCAGTTCTTC. Encoded protein: CASSDLASYPYNEQFF.

The chain recombines TRBV7-2 with TRBJ2-5; 13 nucleotides align to TRBD2. The length of the CDR3 is 19 residues. J lost 2 bases, V lost 0 bases, and 9 bases had no gene match. Germline values: CDR1 SGHTA, CDR2 FQGNSA. The CDR3 nucleotides read TGTGCCAGCAGCTTAGCCCCTTTACTAGCGGGGGGGGGTCAAGAGACCCAGTACTTC. It yields the protein CASSLAPLLAGGGQETQYF.

The rearrangement joins TRBV7-2 to TRBJ1-5; 10 bases agree with TRBD1. Germline loops: CDR1 SGHTA, CDR2 FQGNSA. Losses at the gene ends were 5 bases for V and 4 bases for J; bases not matched to a gene: 5. The CDR3 is 15 amino acids. Here the CDR3 reads CASSPDRGWNQPQHF. CDR3 nucleotide sequence: TGTGCCAGCAGCCCGGACAGGGGGTGGAATCAGCCCCAGCATTTT. Looking up the rest from reference TRBV7-2 and TRBJ1-5 gives the full variable domain: GAGVSQSPSNKVTEKGKDVELRCDPISGHTALYWYRQSLGQGLEFLIYFQGNSAPDKSGLPSDRFSAERTGGSVSTLTIQRTQQEDSAVYLCASSPDRGWNQPQHFGDGTRLSIL.

The chain recombines TRBV7-9 with TRBJ1-2; D might be TRBD1 (6 bases). The germline CDR1 and CDR2 sequences are SEHNR and FQNEAQ (reference sequence). V was pared by 4 bases and J by 3 bases, with 12 bases between. This CDR3 contains 14 residues. CDR3 nucleotide sequence: TGTGCCAGCAGCTCACAGGGAGAACACTATGGCTACACCTTC. It yields the protein CASSSQGEHYGYTF.

This chain uses TRBV30 with TRBJ1-2; TRBD1 might be the D (6 bases). CDR1 GTSNPN and CDR2 SVGIG come from the germline V gene (reference sequence). V lost 1 base, J lost 2 bases, and 14 bases lay in between. The CDR3 has 15 residues. For the CDR3, the DNA is TGTGCCTGGAGTGCCAGGGGCAATCCGAACTATGGCTACACCTTC. It yields the protein CAWSARGNPNYGYTF.

This clone occurred once. The V call is TRBV6-1, the J call TRBJ1-2; maybe TRBD1 (5 bases). V lost 4 bases and J lost 5, with 11 bases in between. Per germline, CDR1 MNHNS and CDR2 SASEGT. The CDR3 totals 13 residues. The CDR3 sequence is CASSGQSEYGYTF. The CDR3 DNA reads as TGTGCCAGCAGTGGACAGAGTGAATATGGCTACACCTTC.

The rearrangement uses TRBV4-2 and TRBJ1-2; 7 nucleotides match TRBD1. The CDR3 runs to 14 residues. In germline, CDR1 is LGHNA, CDR2 YNFKEQ. J lost 6 bases, V lost 2 bases, and 6 bases had no gene match. CDR3 nucleotide sequence: TGTGCCAGCAGCCAACCAGACAGGGCTCATGGCTACACCTTC. Its protein is CASSQPDRAHGYTF.

The V and J genes are TRBV27 and TRBJ1-4; D possibly corresponds to TRBD1 (5 bases). V lost 7 bases and J lost 6, with 24 bases in between. Germline CDR1 and CDR2: MNHEY and SMNVEV (reference sequence). The CDR3 has 17 residues. The CDR3 loop is CASTPNPAGPGDEKLFF. In nucleotides, the CDR3 is TGTGCCAGCACCCCAAACCCCGCGGGGCCGGGGGATGAAAAACTGTTTTTT.

The CDR3 reads CASTRRDWNSNQPQHF. CDR3 DNA: TGTGCCAGTACCAGGAGGGATTGGAATAGCAATCAGCCCCAGCATTTT. This chain uses TRBV19 with TRBJ1-5; D call uncertain. The CDR3 length is 16 residues. Germline CDR1 and CDR2: LNHDA and SQIVND (reference sequence). With 7 bases removed from V and 0 bases from J, the gap between germline ends came to 16 bases.

This clone was observed a single time. The chain couples TRBV28 to TRBJ2-3; 8 bases agree with TRBD2. The V gene end was trimmed by 7 bases and the J gene end by 4 bases; junction bases not matched to a gene: 13. CDR1 and CDR2 from the germline V gene are MDHEN and SYDVKM. The CDR3 has 16 residues. In DNA, the CDR3 is TGTGCCAGCACCAGCTTCGGGCGGGGGGCGGCAGATACGCAGTATTTT. The encoded protein is CASTSFGRGAADTQYF.

This chain links TRBV6-5 with TRBJ2-1, with D perhaps TRBD1 (6 bases). CDR1 and CDR2 (germline): MNHEY, SVGAGI. The CDR3 covers 13 residues. The CDR3 loop reads CAVRGRSYNEQFF. The CDR3 DNA reads TGTGCAGTCAGGGGAAGGTCCTACAATGAGCAGTTCTTC.

V usage is TRBV7-2 and J usage is TRBJ2-5; D may be TRBD1 (6 bases). The DNA matches TRBJ2-7 better at its end, which makes the J call doubtful. Germline V gene sequence: CDR1 SGHTA, CDR2 FQGNSA. The CDR3 consists of 14 residues. CDR3 protein: CASSSPGDRYEQYF. CDR3 coding DNA: TGTGCCAGCAGTTCCCCAGGGGACCGCTACGAGCAGTACTTC.

The rearrangement links TRBV27 to TRBJ2-3, with TRBD1 matching over 7 bases. The CDR3 has 15 residues. Germline loops: CDR1 MNHEY, CDR2 SMNVEV (reference sequence). The V gene end was trimmed by 7 bases and the J gene end by 2 bases; junction bases not matched to a gene: 9. This CDR3 reads CASNSLQGFTDTQYF. DNA of the CDR3: TGTGCCAGCAACTCATTACAGGGGTTCACAGATACGCAGTATTTT.

This chain connects TRBV11-2 to TRBJ1-2; 9 bases map to TRBD1. After removal of 4 bases from V and 3 bases from J, the junction contained 9 bases not matched to a gene. Germline V gives CDR1 SGHAT, CDR2 FQNNGV. The CDR3 length is 16 residues. Here the CDR3 reads CASSSLRDRVYYGYTF. The CDR3 coding sequence is TGTGCCAGCAGCTCCCTCCGGGACAGGGTATACTATGGCTACACCTTC. The full variable domain, completed using reference TRBV11-2 and TRBJ1-2, is EAGVAQSPRYKIIEKRQSVAFWCNPISGHATLYWYQQILGQGPKLLIQFQNNGVVDDSQLPKDRFSAERLKGVDSTLKIQPAKLEDSAVYLCASSSLRDRVYYGYTFGSGTRLTVV.

V gene TRBV5-4 combines with J gene TRBJ1-1, with D perhaps TRBD1 (5 bases). Germline values: CDR1 SGHNT, CDR2 YYREEE (reference sequence). V dropped 1 base and J dropped 4 bases, with 14 bases sitting between them. The CDR3 runs to 15 residues. In nucleotides, the CDR3 is TGTGCCAGCAGCTTGAAAAAGGGGCATGGCACTGAAGCTTTCTTT. Translated, it gives CASSLKKGHGTEAFF.

The genes are TRBV7-3 and TRBJ1-2; 10 nucleotides align to TRBD1. The CDR3 length is 16 residues. Trimming at V came to 5 bases and at J to 4 bases, leaving 10 bases not matched to a gene. Germline V gene lookup returns CDR1 SGHTA and CDR2 FQGTGA. Here the CDR3 reads CASSPQGTGVAYGYTF. The CDR3 region has the DNA TGTGCCAGCAGCCCCCAGGGGACAGGGGTGGCCTATGGCTACACCTTC.

The rearrangement uses TRBV11-1 and TRBJ2-6; 8 positions agree with TRBD1. Germline V lookup: CDR1 SGHAT, CDR2 FQDESV (reference sequence). This CDR3 region has 17 residues. The V gene end was trimmed by 5 bases and the J gene end by 4 bases; junction bases not matched to a gene: 10. CDR3 nucleotides: TGTGCCAGCAGCCTTAGGACAGGGAGAACCGGGGCCAACGTCCTGACTTTC. Translation gives CASSLRTGRTGANVLTF.

V is TRBV29-1 and J is TRBJ2-1; possibly TRBD1 for D (6 bases). The V gene lost 5 bases and the J gene lost 12 bases, with 11 bases spanning the gap. The CDR3 sequence is 10 residues long. Germline lookup yields CDR1 SQVTM and CDR2 ANQGSEA. The CDR3 nucleotides read TGCAGCGTTCAAACAGGGATGCAGTTCTTC. It translates to CSVQTGMQFF.

This rearrangement joins TRBV9 to TRBJ2-5; 14 bases are shared with TRBD2. In germline, CDR1 is SGDLS, CDR2 YYNGEE. CDR3 size: 17 residues. With 4 bases clipped from V and 5 bases from J, the junction kept 10 bases outside the gene matches. For the CDR3, the DNA is TGTGCCAGCAGCCCAGGGACTAGCGGGGGCCTCGGGGAGACCCAGTACTTC. The encoded protein is CASSPGTSGGLGETQYF.

DNA for the CDR3: TGTGCCAGCAGTCAACAGGGCTACGAGCAGTACTTC. This encodes CASSQQGYEQYF. This chain links TRBV7-9 with TRBJ2-7, with D perhaps matching TRBD1 (6 bases). The germline gives CDR1 SEHNR, CDR2 FQNEAQ (reference sequence). Trimming shortened V by 6 bases and J by 3 bases, and 9 bases separated the two germline ends. The CDR3 consists of 12 residues. Based on the CDR3 plus reference TRBV7-9 and TRBJ2-7, the full variable domain is DTGVSQNPRHKITKRGQNVTFRCDPISEHNRLYWYRQTLGQGPEFLTYFQNEAQLEKSRLLSDRFSAERPKGSFSTLEIQRTEQGDSAMYLCASSQQGYEQYFGPGTRLTVT.